This TCR beta chain comes out of a study of blood T cell repertoires in COVID-19. Shortly before study entry, within 2 weeks, exposed participants had met a COVID-19 case. Profiling relied on immunoSEQ multiplex PCR, and the TCRdb table lists in-frame clones only, not all of them. Of some 300,000 clones in the sample, more than 85% are singletons; the top ten hold 3.5% to 5%. CDR1 and CDR2 (germline): MRHNA, SNTAGT. Trimming cost V 3 bases and J 7 bases; bases outside gene matches: 5. The CDR3 covers 13 residues. Sequencing used PBMCs or T cells enriched from blood (not recorded which). The origin of this receptor is a woman between 25 and 40 years old who had been exposed to COVID-19. The chain recombines TRBV6-4 with TRBJ2-7, with 8 bases matching TRBD2. Written as DNA, the CDR3 is TGTGCCAGCAGTGATTTAGCGGGGATGGAGCAGTACTTC. It yields the protein CASSDLAGMEQYF.